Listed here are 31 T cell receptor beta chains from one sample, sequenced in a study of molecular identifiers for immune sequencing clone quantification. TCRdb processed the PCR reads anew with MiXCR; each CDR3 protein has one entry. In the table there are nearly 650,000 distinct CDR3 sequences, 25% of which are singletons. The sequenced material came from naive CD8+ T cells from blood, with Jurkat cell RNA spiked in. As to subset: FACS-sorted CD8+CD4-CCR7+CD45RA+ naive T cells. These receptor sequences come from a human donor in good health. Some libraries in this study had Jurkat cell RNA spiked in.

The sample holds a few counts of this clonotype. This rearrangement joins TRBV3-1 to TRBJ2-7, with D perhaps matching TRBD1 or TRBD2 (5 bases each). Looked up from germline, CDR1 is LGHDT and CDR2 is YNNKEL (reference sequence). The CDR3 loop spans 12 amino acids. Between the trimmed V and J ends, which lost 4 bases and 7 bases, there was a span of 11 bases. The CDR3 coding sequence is TGTGCCAGCAGCCTCTCGTGGGGGGAGCAGTACTTC. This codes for CASSLSWGEQYF.

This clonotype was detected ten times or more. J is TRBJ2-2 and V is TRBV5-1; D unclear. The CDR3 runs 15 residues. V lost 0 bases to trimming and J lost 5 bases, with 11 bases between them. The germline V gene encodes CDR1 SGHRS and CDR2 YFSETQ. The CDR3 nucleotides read TGCGCCAGCAGCTTGGCCCACGTAGTGACCGGGGAGCTGTTTTTT. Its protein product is CASSLAHVVTGELFF.

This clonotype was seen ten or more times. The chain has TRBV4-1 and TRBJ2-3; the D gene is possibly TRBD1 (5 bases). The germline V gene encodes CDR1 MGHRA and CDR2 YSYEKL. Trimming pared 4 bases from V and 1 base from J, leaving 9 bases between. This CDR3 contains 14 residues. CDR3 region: CASSPGLGTDTQYF. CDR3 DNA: TGCGCCAGCAGCCCAGGGCTTGGCACAGATACGCAGTATTTT.

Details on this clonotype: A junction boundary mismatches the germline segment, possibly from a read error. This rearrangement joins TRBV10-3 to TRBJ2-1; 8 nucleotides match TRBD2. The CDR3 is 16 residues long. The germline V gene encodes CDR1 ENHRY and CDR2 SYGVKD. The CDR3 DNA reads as TGTGCCATCAGTGAGTCGATTGGACTAGCCCAGAATGAGCAGTCCTTC. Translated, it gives CAISESIGLAQNEQSF.

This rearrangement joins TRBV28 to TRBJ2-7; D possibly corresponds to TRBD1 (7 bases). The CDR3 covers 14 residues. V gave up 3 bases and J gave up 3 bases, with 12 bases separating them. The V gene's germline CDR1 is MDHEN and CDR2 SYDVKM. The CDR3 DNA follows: TGTGCCAGCAGTTTGCGGGACAGAATCTACGAGCAGTACTTC. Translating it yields CASSLRDRIYEQYF.

The CDR3 region has the DNA TGCGCCAGCAGCCAAAGGGTGGCCTGCGAGCAGTACTTC. It specifies CASSQRVACEQYF. V usage is TRBV4-1 and J usage is TRBJ2-7, with unresolved D. Germline lookup yields CDR1 MGHRA and CDR2 YSYEKL. The V end lost 2 bases, the J end lost 6 bases, and 11 bases lay between the germline ends. This CDR3 comprises 13 residues.

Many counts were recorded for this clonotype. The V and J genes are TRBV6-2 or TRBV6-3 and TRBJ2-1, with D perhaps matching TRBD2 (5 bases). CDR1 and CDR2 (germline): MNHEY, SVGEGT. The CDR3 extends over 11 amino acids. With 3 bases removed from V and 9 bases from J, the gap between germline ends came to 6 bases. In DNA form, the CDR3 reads TGTGCCAGCAGTTATGCGGGTGAGCAGTTCTTC. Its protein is CASSYAGEQFF.

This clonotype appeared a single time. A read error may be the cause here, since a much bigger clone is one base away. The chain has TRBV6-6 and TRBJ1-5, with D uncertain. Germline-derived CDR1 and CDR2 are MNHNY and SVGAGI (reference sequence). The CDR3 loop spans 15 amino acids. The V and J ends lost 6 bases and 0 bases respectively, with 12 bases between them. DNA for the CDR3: TGTGCCAGCAGCCTGGGCATTTATAGCAATCAGCCCCAGCATTTT. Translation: CASSLGIYSNQPQHF.

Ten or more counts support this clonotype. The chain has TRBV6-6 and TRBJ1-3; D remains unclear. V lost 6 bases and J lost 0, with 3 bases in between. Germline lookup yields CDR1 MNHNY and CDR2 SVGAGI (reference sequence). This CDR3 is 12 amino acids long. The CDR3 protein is CASSDSGNTIYF. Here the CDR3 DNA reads TGTGCCAGCAGCGACTCTGGAAACACCATATATTTT.

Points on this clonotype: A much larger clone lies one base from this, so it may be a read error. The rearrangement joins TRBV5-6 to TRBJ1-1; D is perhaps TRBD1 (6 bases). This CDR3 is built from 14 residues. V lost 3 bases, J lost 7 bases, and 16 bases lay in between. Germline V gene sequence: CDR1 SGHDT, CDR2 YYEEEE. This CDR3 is CASSSHSQGIEAFF. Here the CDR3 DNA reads TGTGCCAGCAGCTCGCACTCACAGGGAATTGAAGCTTTCTTT.

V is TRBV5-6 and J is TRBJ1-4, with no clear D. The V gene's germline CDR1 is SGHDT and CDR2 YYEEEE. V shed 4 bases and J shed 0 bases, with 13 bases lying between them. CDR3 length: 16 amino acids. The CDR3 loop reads CASSPGSVATNEKLFF. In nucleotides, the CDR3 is TGTGCCAGCAGCCCCGGGAGCGTTGCAACTAATGAAAAACTGTTTTTT.

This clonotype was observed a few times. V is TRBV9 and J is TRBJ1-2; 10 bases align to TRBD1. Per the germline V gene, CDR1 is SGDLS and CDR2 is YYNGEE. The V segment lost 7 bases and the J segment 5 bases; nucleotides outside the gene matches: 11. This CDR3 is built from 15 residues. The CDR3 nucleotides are TGTGCCAGCGGCCCCGGACAGGGGGTTTTGTATGGCTACACCTTC. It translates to CASGPGQGVLYGYTF. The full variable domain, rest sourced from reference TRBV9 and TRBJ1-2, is DSGVTQTPKHLITATGQRVTLRCSPRSGDLSVYWYQQSLDQGLQFLIQYYNGEERAKGNILERFSAQQFPDLHSELNLSSLELGDSALYFCASGPGQGVLYGYTFGSGTRLTVV.

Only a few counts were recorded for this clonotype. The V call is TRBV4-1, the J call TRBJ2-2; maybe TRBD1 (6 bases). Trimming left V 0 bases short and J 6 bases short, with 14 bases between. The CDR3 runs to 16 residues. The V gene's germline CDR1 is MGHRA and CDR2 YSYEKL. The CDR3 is CASSQEWSGESGELFF. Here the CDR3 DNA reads TGCGCCAGCAGCCAAGAGTGGTCAGGGGAGTCCGGGGAGCTGTTTTTT.

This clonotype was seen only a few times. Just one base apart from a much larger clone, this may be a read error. The CDR3 loop is CASSFWNTVELFF. For the CDR3, the DNA is TGTGCCAGCAGTTTCTGGAACACCGTGGAGCTGTTTTTT. This chain joins TRBV12-3 or TRBV12-4 and TRBJ2-2; unclear D gene. The CDR3 totals 13 residues.

This chain's CDR3 is CASSHRDSPPYEQYF. The CDR3 DNA sequence: TGCGCCAGCAGCCATCGGGACTCACCGCCCTACGAGCAGTACTTC. The chain carries TRBV4-3 and TRBJ2-7; TRBD2 might be the D (6 bases). Germline CDR1 is LGHNA and CDR2 is YSLEER. This CDR3 has 15 residues. V gave up 3 bases and J gave up 2 bases, with 14 bases separating them.

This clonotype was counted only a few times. CDR3 bases: TGTGCCAGCAGTTTAGGGGGGAAGAAATCACCCCTCCACTTT. Protein sequence: CASSLGGKKSPLHF. The chain recombines TRBV27 with TRBJ1-6; D is perhaps TRBD1 (5 bases). The CDR3 spans 14 residues. Germline V gene lookup returns CDR1 MNHEY and CDR2 SMNVEV (reference sequence). V gave up 2 bases and J gave up 10 bases, with 12 bases separating them.

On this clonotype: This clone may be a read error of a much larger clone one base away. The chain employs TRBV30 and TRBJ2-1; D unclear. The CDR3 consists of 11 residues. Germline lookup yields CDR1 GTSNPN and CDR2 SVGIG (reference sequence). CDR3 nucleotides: TGTGCCTGGTGTGTACGCTATGAGCAGTTCTTC. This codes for CAWCVRYEQFF.

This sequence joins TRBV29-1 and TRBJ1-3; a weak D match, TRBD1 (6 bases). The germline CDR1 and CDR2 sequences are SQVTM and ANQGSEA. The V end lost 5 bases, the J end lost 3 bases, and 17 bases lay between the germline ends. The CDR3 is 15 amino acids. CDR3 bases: TGCAGCGTTTGGGTCACAGGGCAAGTTGGAAACACCATATATTTT. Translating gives CSVWVTGQVGNTIYF.

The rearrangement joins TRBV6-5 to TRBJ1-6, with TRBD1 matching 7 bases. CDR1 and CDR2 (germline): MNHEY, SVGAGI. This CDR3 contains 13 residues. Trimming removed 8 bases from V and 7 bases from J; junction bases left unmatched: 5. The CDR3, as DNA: TGTGCCAGCTCGGGACAGAGAAATTCACCCCTCCACTTT. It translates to CASSGQRNSPLHF.

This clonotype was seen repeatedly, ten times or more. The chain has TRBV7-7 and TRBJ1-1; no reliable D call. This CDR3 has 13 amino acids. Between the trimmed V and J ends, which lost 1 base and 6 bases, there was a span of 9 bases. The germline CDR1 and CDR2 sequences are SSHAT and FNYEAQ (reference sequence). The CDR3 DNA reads TGTGCCAGCAGCTTAGAGGTCGGATCTGAAGCTTTCTTT. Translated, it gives CASSLEVGSEAFF.

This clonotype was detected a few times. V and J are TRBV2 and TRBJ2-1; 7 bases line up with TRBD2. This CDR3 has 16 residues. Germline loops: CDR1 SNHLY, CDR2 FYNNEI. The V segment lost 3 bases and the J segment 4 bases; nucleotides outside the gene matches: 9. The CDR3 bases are TGTGCCAGCAGTGATTTGACCAGCGGGGAGTACAATGAGCAGTTCTTC. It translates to CASSDLTSGEYNEQFF.

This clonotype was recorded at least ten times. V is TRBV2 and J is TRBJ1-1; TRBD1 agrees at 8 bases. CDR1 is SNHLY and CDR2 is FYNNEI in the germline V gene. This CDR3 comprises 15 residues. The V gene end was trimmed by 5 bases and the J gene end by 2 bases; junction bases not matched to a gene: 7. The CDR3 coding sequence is TGTGCCAGCAGTTTCGCCAGGGGGCGTAACACTGAAGCTTTCTTT. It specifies CASSFARGRNTEAFF.

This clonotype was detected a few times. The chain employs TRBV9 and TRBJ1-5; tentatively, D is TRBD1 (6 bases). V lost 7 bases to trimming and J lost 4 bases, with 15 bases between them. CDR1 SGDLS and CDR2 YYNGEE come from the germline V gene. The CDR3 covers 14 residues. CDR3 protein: CASRETGLNQPQHF. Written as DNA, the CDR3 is TGTGCCAGCCGCGAAACAGGGCTGAATCAGCCCCAGCATTTT.

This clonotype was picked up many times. CDR3 DNA: TGTGCCAGCTCACCTTACGGGTACTCCTCCTACGAGCAGTACTTC. Translating it yields CASSPYGYSSYEQYF. The rearrangement joins TRBV18 to TRBJ2-7; D is unclear. Germline CDR1 is KGHSH and CDR2 is LQKENI. The CDR3 contains 15 residues. V was clipped by 3 bases and J by 0 bases, with 12 bases between them.

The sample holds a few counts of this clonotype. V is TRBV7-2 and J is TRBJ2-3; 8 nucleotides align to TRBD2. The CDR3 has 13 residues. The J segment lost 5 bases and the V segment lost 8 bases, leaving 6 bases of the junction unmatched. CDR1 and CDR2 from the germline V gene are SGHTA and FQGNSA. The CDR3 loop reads CASRAGDIDTQYF. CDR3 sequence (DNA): TGTGCCAGCCGAGCGGGAGATATAGATACGCAGTATTTT.

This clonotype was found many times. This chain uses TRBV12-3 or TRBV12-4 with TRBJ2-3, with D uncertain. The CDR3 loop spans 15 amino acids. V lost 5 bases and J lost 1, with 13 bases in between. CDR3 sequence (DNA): TGTGCCAGCAGTCCCCTAGGGTTCGGCACAGATACGCAGTATTTT. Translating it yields CASSPLGFGTDTQYF.

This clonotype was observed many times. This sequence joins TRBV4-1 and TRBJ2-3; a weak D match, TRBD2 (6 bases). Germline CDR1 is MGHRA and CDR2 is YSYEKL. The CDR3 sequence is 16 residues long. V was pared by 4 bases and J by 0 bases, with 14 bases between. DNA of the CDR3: TGCGCCAGCAGCCGGCTTAGCGGAACTAGCACAGATACGCAGTATTTT. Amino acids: CASSRLSGTSTDTQYF.

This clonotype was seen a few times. CDR3: CASSFWGPGELFF. CDR3 nucleotides: TGTGCCAGCAGTTTTTGGGGACCCGGGGAGCTGTTTTTT. V is TRBV27 and J is TRBJ2-2, with D perhaps TRBD1 or TRBD2 (5 bases each). CDR1 and CDR2 (germline): MNHEY, SMNVEV (reference sequence). V dropped 3 bases and J dropped 6 bases, with 8 bases sitting between them. This CDR3 spans 13 amino acids.

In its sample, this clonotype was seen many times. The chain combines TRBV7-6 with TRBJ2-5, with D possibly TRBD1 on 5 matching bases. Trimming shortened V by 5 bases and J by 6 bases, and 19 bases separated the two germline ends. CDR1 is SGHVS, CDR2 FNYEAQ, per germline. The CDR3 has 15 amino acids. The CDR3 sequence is CASSTTRDMGKTQYF. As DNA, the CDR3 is TGTGCCAGCAGCACAACCAGGGATATGGGGAAGACCCAGTACTTC. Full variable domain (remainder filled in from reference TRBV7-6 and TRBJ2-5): GAGVSQSPRYKVTKRGQDVALRCDPISGHVSLYWYRQALGQGPEFLTYFNYEAQQDKSGLPNDRFSAERPEGSISTLTIQRTEQRDSAMYRCASSTTRDMGKTQYFGPGTRLLVL.

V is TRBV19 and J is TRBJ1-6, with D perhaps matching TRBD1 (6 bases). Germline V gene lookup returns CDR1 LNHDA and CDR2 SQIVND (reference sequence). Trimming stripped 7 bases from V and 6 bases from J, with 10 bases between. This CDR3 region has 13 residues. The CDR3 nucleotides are TGTGCCAGTAATTTCAGGGGTAATTCACCCCTCCACTTT. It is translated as CASNFRGNSPLHF.

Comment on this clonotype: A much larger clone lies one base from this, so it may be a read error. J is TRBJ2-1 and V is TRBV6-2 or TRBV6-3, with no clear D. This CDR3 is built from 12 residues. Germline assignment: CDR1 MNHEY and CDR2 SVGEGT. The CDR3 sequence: CACSYVVNEQFF. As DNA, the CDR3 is TGTGCCTGCAGTTACGTGGTCAATGAGCAGTTCTTC.